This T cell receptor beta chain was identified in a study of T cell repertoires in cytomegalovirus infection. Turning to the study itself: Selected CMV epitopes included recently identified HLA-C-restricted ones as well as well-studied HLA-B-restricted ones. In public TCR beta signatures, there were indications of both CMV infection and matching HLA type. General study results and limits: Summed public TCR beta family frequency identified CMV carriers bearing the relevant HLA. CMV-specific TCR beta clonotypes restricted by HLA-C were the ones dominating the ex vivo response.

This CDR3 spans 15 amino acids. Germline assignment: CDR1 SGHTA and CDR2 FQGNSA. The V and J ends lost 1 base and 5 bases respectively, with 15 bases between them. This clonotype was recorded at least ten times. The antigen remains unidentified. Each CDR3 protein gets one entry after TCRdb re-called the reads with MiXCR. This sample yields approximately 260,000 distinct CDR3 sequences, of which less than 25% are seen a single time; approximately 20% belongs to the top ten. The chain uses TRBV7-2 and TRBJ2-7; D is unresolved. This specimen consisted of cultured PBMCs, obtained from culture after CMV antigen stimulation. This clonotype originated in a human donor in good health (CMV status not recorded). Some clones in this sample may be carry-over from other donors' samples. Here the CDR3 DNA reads TGTGCCAGCAGCTTAGTAGTAGTGGGCGGTAACGAGCAGTACTTC. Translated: CASSLVVVGGNEQYF.